Below are 10 T cell receptor beta chains sequenced from a single sample in a study of OX40 agonist ivuxolimab in advanced cancers. Generated by immunoSEQ multiplex PCR, the TCRdb table keeps only in-frame clones and is missing some. The data contain 15,000 to 20,000 clones, 72% of them singletons. The specimen comprised CD4+ or CD8+ T cells sorted from blood, sampled in a trial of the OX40 agonist ivuxolimab. The source of these receptors is an adult with an advanced solid tumor such as melanoma, head and neck, liver or kidney cancer.

V and J are TRBV11-2 and TRBJ2-2; D might be TRBD1 or TRBD2, each matching 5 bases. Trimming took 2 bases from V and 7 from J, leaving 14 bases between them. Germline CDR1 reads SGHAT; CDR2 reads FQNNGV. The CDR3 extends over 15 amino acids. This chain's CDR3 is CASSLMPGSSGELFF. CDR3 DNA sequence: TGTGCCAGCAGCTTAATGCCAGGGAGCAGCGGGGAGCTGTTTTTT.

The rearrangement uses TRBV19 and TRBJ1-1; no firm D call. Germline V gives CDR1 LNHDA, CDR2 SQIVND (reference sequence). Deletions cut 3 bases from V and 0 bases from J, with 5 bases between. CDR3 length: 13 amino acids. DNA for the CDR3: TGTGCCAGTAGTATGGCTATGAACACTGAAGCTTTCTTT. The encoded protein is CASSMAMNTEAFF.

This chain links TRBV13 with TRBJ2-3, with D unresolved. V dropped 3 bases and J dropped 2 bases, with 9 bases sitting between them. The CDR3 is 14 amino acids. Per the germline V gene, CDR1 is PRHDT and CDR2 is FYEKMQ (reference sequence). This CDR3 is CASSFGRNTDTQYF. The CDR3 bases are TGTGCCAGCAGCTTTGGTCGGAACACAGATACGCAGTATTTT.

The rearrangement links TRBV7-2 to TRBJ2-7, with 9 bases matching TRBD1. V shed 2 bases and J 0 bases; nucleotides not matched to a gene: 5. In germline, CDR1 is SGHTA, CDR2 FQGNSA. This CDR3 is 16 amino acids long. Here the CDR3 reads CASSLSRTGASYEQYF. CDR3 coding DNA: TGTGCCAGCAGCTTATCCCGGACAGGGGCCTCCTACGAGCAGTACTTC.

V is TRBV11-2 and J is TRBJ2-7; D uncertain. The CDR3 covers 12 residues. V gave up 1 base and J gave up 1 base, with 2 bases separating them. Germline V gene lookup returns CDR1 SGHAT and CDR2 FQNNGV. This CDR3 reads CASSLASYEQYF. The CDR3 DNA sequence: TGTGCCAGCAGCTTAGCGTCCTACGAGCAGTACTTC.

The chain is built from TRBV27 and TRBJ1-2; TRBD1 is a possible D gene (5 bases). The CDR3 sequence is 13 residues long. V shed 1 base and J shed 6 bases, with 9 bases lying between them. The germline gives CDR1 MNHEY, CDR2 SMNVEV (reference sequence). CDR3 DNA sequence: TGTGCCAGCAGTTTATTTGGGGGGAATGGCTACACCTTC. It encodes CASSLFGGNGYTF.

This clone was counted between two and nine times. This rearrangement joins TRBV5-1 to TRBJ2-1, with 11 bases identical to TRBD2. The V segment lost 4 bases and the J segment 2 bases; nucleotides outside the gene matches: 17. The germline V gene encodes CDR1 SGHRS and CDR2 YFSETQ. This CDR3 has 20 residues. The DNA for the CDR3 is TGCGCCAGCAGCCTACTCCCCTGGGCGGCTAGCGGGGGGACCTACAATGAGCAGTTCTTC. Encoded protein: CASSLLPWAASGGTYNEQFF.

This clone was seen once. A clone one base away is much larger, so this may be a read error. This chain connects TRBV7-2 to TRBJ2-7; D is undetermined. Trimming stripped 2 bases from V and 1 base from J, with 3 bases between. Germline V gene data show CDR1 as SGHTA and CDR2 as FQGNSA. The CDR3 is 12 residues long. This chain's CDR3 is CASSLQSYEQYF. The CDR3 DNA follows: TGTGCCAGCAGCTTACAGTCCTACGAGCAGTACTTC.

The J gene is TRBJ1-3, the V gene TRBV6-5; D might be TRBD1 (6 bases). The CDR3 has 16 amino acids. From germline, CDR1 is MNHEY and CDR2 SVGAGI. The V and J ends lost 2 bases and 1 base respectively, with 12 bases between them. CDR3 protein: CASSYREGQSGNTIYF. CDR3 coding DNA: TGTGCCAGCAGTTACCGCGAAGGACAGTCTGGAAACACCATATATTTT.

V gene TRBV29-1 combines with J gene TRBJ2-2; possibly TRBD1 for D (6 bases). Germline V lookup: CDR1 SQVTM, CDR2 ANQGSEA. CDR3 length: 13 amino acids. The CDR3 region is CSSTGRNTGELFF. CDR3 sequence (DNA): TGCAGTTCGACAGGACGAAACACCGGGGAGCTGTTTTTT.